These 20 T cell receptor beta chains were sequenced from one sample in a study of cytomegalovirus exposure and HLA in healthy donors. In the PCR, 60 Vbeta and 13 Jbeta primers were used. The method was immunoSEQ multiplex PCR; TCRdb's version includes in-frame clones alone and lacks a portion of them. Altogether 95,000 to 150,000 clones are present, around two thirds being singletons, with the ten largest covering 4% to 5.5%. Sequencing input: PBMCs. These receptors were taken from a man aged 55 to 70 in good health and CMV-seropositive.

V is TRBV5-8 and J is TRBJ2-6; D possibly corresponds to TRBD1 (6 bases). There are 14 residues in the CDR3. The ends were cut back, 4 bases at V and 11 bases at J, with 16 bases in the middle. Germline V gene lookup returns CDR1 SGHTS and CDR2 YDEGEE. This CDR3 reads CASSPLQGIDVLTF. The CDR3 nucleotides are TGTGCCAGCAGCCCCCTACAGGGAATAGACGTCCTGACTTTC.

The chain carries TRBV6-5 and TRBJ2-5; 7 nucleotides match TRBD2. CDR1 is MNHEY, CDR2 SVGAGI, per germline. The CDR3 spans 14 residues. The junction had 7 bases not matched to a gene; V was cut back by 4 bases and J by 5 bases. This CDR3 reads CASSFSGGRETQYF. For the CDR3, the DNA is TGTGCCAGCAGTTTCTCCGGGGGGAGGGAGACCCAGTACTTC.

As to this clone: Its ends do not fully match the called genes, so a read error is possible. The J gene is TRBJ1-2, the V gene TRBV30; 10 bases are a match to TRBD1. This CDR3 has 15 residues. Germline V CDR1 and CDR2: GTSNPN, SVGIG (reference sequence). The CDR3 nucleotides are TGTGCCTGGACTCGGGGGACAGGGGTAGTAGGAGGCTACCCCTTC. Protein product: CAWTRGTGVVGGYPF. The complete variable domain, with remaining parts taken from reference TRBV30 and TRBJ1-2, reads SQTIHQWPATLVQPVGSPLSLECTVEGTSNPNLYWYRQAAGRGLQLLFYSVGIGQISSEVPQNLSASRPQDRQFILSSKKLLLSDSGFYLCAWTRGTGVVGGYPFGSGTRLTVV.

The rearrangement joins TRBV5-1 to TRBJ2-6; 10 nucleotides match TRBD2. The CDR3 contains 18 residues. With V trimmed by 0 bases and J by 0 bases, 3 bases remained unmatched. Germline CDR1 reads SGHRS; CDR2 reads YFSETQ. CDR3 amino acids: CASSLELAGASGANVLTF. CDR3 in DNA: TGCGCCAGCAGCTTGGAGCTAGCGGGGGCCTCTGGGGCCAACGTCCTGACTTTC.

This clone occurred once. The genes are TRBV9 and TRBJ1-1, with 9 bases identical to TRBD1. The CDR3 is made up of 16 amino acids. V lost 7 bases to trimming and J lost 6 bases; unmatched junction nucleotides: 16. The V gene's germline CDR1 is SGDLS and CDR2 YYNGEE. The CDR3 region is CASGGMTGTGSPEAFF. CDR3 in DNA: TGTGCCAGCGGGGGAATGACCGGGACAGGGAGCCCTGAAGCTTTCTTT.

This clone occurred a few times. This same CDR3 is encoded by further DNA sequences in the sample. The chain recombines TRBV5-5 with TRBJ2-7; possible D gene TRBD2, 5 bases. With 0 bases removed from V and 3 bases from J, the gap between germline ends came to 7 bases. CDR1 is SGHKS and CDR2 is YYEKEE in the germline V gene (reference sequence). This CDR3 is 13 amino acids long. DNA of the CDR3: TGTGCCAGCAGCTTGGCGGGGAGCTACGAGCAGTACTTC. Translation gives CASSLAGSYEQYF.

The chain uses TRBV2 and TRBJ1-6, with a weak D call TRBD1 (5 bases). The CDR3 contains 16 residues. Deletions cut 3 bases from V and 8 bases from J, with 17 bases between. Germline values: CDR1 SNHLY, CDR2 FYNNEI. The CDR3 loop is CASSDFSAGGDSPLHF. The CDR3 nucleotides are TGTGCCAGCAGTGATTTCAGCGCGGGGGGGGATTCACCCCTCCACTTT.

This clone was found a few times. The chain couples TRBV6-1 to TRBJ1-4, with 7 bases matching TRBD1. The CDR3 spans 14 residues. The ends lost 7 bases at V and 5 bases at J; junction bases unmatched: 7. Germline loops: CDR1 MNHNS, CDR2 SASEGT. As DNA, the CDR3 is TGTGCCAGCACTCAGGGGGTTGAAAATGAAAAACTGTTTTTT. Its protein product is CASTQGVENEKLFF.

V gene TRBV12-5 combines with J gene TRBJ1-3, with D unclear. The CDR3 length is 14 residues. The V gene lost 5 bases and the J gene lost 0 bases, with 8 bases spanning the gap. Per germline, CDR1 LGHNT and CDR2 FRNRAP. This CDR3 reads CASGTGDSGNTIYF. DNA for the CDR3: TGTGCTAGTGGTACCGGGGACTCTGGAAACACCATATATTTT.

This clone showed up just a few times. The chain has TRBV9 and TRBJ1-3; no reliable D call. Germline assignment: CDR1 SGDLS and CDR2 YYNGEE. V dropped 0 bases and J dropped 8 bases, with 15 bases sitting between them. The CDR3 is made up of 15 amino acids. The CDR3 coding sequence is TGTGCCAGCAGCGTAGCAGGAGGGCAGTATGACACCATATATTTT. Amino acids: CASSVAGGQYDTIYF. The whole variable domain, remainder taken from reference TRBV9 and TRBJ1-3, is DSGVTQTPKHLITATGQRVTLRCSPRSGDLSVYWYQQSLDQGLQFLIQYYNGEERAKGNILERFSAQQFPDLHSELNLSSLELGDSALYFCASSVAGGQYDTIYFGEGSWLTVV.

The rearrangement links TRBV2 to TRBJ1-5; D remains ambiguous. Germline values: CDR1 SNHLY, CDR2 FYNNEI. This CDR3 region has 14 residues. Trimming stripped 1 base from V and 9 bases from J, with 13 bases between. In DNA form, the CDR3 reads TGTGCCAGCAGTGAAGGGACCGGGGTGGGGCCCCAGCATTTT. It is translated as CASSEGTGVGPQHF.

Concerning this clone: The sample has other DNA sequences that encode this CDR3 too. CDR3 in amino acids: CASTDLAGLDTQYF. The CDR3 bases are TGCGCCAGCACTGATCTAGCGGGGTTAGATACGCAGTATTTT. V gene TRBV5-1 combines with J gene TRBJ2-3, with 9 bases lining up with TRBD2. J gave up 5 bases and V 6 bases, and 7 bases lay outside the gene matches. Germline V gene lookup returns CDR1 SGHRS and CDR2 YFSETQ. The CDR3 covers 14 residues.

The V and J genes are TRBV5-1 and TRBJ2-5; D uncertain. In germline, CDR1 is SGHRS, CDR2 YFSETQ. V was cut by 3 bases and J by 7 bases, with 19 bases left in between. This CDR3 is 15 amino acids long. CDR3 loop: CASSSRAQPLGTQYF. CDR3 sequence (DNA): TGCGCCAGCAGCTCCCGAGCGCAGCCCCTGGGGACCCAGTACTTC.

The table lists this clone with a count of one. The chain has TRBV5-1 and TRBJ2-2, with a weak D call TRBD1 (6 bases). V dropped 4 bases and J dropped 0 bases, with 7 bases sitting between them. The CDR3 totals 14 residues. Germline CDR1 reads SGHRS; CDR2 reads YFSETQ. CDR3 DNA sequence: TGCGCCAGCAGCAGGGACACGAACACCGGGGAGCTGTTTTTT. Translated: CASSRDTNTGELFF.

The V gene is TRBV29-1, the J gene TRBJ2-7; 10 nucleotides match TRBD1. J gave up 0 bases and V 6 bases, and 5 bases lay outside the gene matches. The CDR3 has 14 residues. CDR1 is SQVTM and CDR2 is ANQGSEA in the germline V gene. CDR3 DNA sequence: TGCAGCGTACAGAGACAGGGGGCCTCCTACGAGCAGTACTTC. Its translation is CSVQRQGASYEQYF.

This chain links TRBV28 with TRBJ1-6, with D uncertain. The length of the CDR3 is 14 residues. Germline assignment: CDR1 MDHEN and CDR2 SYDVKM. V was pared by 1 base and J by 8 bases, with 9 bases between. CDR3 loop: CASSLYIGDSPLHF. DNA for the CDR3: TGTGCCAGCAGTTTATACATAGGAGATTCACCCCTCCACTTT.

CDR3 DNA sequence: TGCAGCGTGACTAGCGGGGGGACAGATACGCAGTATTTT. Residues: CSVTSGGTDTQYF. The rearrangement links TRBV29-1 to TRBJ2-3; 13 positions agree with TRBD2. Germline V gene lookup returns CDR1 SQVTM and CDR2 ANQGSEA. This CDR3 is 13 amino acids long. V shed 6 bases, J shed 3 bases, and the junction held 0 bases outside the gene matches.

CDR3 region: CASSSGTSGGEETQYF. Written as DNA, the CDR3 is TGCGCCAGCAGCTCCGGGACTAGCGGGGGTGAGGAGACCCAGTACTTC. The chain is built from TRBV5-1 and TRBJ2-5; 14 bases line up with TRBD2. This CDR3 contains 16 residues. Germline CDR1 reads SGHRS; CDR2 reads YFSETQ. V gave up 3 bases and J gave up 5 bases; unmatched junction bases: 6.

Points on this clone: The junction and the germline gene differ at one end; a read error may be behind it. Here the CDR3 DNA reads TGTGCCAGCAGCCAAGATGAGGTACCTGAAGCTTTCTTT. Its translation: CASSQDEVPEAFF. V and J are TRBV4-1 and TRBJ1-1, with D unresolved. The germline gives CDR1 MGHRA, CDR2 YSYEKL. There are 13 residues in the CDR3.

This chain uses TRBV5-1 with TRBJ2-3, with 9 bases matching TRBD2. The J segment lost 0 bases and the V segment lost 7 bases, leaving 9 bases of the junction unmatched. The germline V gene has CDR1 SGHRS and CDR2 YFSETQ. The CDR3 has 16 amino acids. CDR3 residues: CASAVGLAGSTDTQYF. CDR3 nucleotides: TGCGCCAGCGCCGTGGGGCTAGCGGGGAGCACAGATACGCAGTATTTT.